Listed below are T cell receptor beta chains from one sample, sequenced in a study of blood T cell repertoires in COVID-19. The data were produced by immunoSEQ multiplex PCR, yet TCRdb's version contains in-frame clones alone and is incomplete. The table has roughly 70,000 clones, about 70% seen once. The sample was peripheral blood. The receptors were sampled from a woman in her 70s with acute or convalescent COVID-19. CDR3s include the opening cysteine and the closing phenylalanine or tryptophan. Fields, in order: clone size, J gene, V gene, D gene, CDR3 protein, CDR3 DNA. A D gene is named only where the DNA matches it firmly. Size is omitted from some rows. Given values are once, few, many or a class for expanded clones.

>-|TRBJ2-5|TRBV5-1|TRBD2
CASSLPRLAGDQETQYF
TGCGCCAGCAGCTTACCCCGACTAGCGGGGGACCAAGAGACCCAGTACTTC
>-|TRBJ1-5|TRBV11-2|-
CASIYPLGRIYSNQPQHF
TGTGCCAGCATCTACCCCCTGGGGCGGATTTATAGCAATCAGCCCCAGCATTTT
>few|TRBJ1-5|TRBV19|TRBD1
CASRLTGQRRQPQHF
TGTGCCAGTAGACTAACGGGACAGAGGCGTCAGCCCCAGCATTTT
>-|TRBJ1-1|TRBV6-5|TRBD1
CASSTGGLNTEAFF
TGTGCCAGCAGTACAGGGGGCTTGAACACTGAAGCTTTCTTT
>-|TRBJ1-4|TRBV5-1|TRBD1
CASSPAGGNEKLFF
TGCGCCAGCAGCCCAGCAGGGGGCAATGAAAAACTGTTTTTT
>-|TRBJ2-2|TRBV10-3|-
CAISDGVGSTGELFF
TGTGCCATCAGTGATGGGGTGGGGAGCACCGGGGAGCTGTTTTTT
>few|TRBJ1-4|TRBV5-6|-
CASSPTLATNEKLFF
TGTGCCAGCAGCCCCACTCTTGCAACTAATGAAAAACTGTTTTTT
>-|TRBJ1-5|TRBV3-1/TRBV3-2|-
CASSQDLRQGTQPQHF
TGTGCCAGCAGCCAAGATCTAAGGCAGGGGACCCAGCCCCAGCATTTT
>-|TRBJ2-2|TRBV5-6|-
CASSQAGGRGTGELFF
TGTGCCAGCAGCCAGGCCGGTGGGAGAGGAACCGGGGAGCTGTTTTTT
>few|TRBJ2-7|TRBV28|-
CASSLTSSEQYF
TGTGCCAGCAGTCTAACTAGCTCCGAGCAGTACTTC
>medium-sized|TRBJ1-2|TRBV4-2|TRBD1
CASSQRRTGTYGYTF
TGTGCCAGCAGCCAACGCCGGACAGGGACCTATGGCTACACCTTC
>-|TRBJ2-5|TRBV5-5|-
CASSFRETQYF
TGTGCCAGCAGTTTCAGAGAGACCCAGTACTTC
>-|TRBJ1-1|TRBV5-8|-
CASSSRIQRREAFF
TGTGCCAGCAGCTCCCGGATCCAGAGGAGGGAAGCTTTCTTT
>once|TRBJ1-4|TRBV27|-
CASSYGGGTNEKLFF
TGTGCCAGCAGTTACGGAGGAGGAACTAATGAAAAACTGTTTTTT
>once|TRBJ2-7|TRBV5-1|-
CASSLQGGPYEQYF
TGCGCCAGCAGCTTACAGGGTGGCCCCTACGAGCAGTACTTC
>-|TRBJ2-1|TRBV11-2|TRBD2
CASSLDFRLAGVLYNEQFF
TGTGCCAGCAGCTTAGATTTTAGACTAGCGGGAGTATTATATAATGAGCAGTTCTTC
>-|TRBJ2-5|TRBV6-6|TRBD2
CASRDGGQETQYF
TGTGCCAGCAGGGACGGGGGGCAAGAGACCCAGTACTTC
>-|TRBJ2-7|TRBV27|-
CASYDRYEQYF
TGTGCCAGCTACGACAGGTACGAGCAGTACTTC
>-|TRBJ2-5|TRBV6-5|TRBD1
CASSSVGDRAQETQYF
TGTGCCAGCAGTTCTGTGGGGGACAGGGCCCAAGAGACCCAGTACTTC
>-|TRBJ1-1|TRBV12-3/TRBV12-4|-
CASSLTVNTEAFF
TGTGCCAGCAGTTTAACAGTGAACACTGAAGCTTTCTTT
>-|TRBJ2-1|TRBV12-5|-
CASGRSGENEQFF
TGTGCTAGTGGTCGATCAGGGGAGAATGAGCAGTTCTTC
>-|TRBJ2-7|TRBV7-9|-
CASSLNREGYEQYF
TGTGCCAGCAGCTTAAACAGGGAAGGTTACGAGCAGTACTTC
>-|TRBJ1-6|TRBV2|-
CASRLGGENSPLHF
TGTGCCAGCAGGTTAGGAGGGGAAAATTCACCCCTCCACTTT
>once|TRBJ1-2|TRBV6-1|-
CASSPGQLLSYTF
TGTGCCAGCAGCCCCGGACAGCTCCTTAGCTACACCTTC
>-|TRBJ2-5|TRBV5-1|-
CASSLGPPTVRGQETQYF
TGCGCCAGCAGCTTGGGCCCCCCGACAGTTAGGGGGCAAGAGACCCAGTACTTC
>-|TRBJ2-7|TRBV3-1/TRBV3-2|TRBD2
CASSHASGGSEQYF
TGTGCCAGCAGCCATGCTAGCGGGGGTAGCGAGCAGTACTTC
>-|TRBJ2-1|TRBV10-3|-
CAISGRTMSSYNEQFF
TGTGCCATCAGTGGTCGTACGATGAGCTCCTACAATGAGCAGTTCTTC
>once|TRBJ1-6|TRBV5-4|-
CASSREEGLRSPLHF
TGTGCCAGCAGCCGAGAGGAGGGTTTGAGATCACCCCTCCACTTT
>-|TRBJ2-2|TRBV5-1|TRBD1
CASSPKVLTGTANTGELFF
TGCGCCAGCAGCCCGAAGGTCCTAACCGGGACAGCGAACACCGGGGAGCTGTTTTTT
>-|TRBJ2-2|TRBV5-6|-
CASSLESYTGELFF
TGTGCCAGCAGCTTGGAAAGCTACACCGGGGAGCTGTTTTTT
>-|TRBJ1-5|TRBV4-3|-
CASSQEFQGSQPQHF
TGCGCCAGCAGCCAAGAATTCCAGGGTAGTCAGCCCCAGCATTTT
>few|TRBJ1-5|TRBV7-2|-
CASSPRGGGNQPQHF
TGTGCCAGCAGCCCTAGGGGGGGAGGCAATCAGCCCCAGCATTTT
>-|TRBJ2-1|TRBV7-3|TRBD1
CASSLDRYNEQFF
TGTGCCAGCAGCTTGGACAGGTACAATGAGCAGTTCTTC
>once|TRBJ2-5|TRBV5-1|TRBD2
CASSLSGAGGLETQYF
TGCGCCAGCAGCTTGTCTGGAGCGGGGGGGCTAGAGACCCAGTACTTC
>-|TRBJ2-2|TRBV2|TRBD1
CASRMGQGATGELFF
TGTGCCAGCAGGATGGGACAGGGGGCAACCGGGGAGCTGTTTTTT
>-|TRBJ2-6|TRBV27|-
CASSLRFAGANVLTF
TGTGCCAGCAGTTTACGGTTCGCAGGGGCCAACGTCCTGACTTTC
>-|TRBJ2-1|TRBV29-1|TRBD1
CSVEEGQGTEQFF
TGCAGCGTTGAAGAGGGACAGGGGACTGAGCAGTTCTTC
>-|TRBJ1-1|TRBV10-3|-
CAIRDQGGEAFF
TGTGCCATCAGGGACCAGGGAGGGGAAGCTTTCTTT
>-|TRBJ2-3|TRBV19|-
CASSKGDGPTDTQYF
TGTGCCAGTAGTAAGGGGGACGGACCCACAGATACGCAGTATTTT
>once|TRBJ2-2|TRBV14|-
CASSQVTVLRGELFF
TGTGCCAGCAGCCAAGTTACGGTTTTGAGGGGGGAGCTGTTTTTT
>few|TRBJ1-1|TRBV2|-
CASSDRDTEAFF
TGTGCCAGCAGTGACCGGGACACTGAAGCTTTCTTT
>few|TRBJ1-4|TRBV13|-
CASSLSSQFTTNEKLFF
TGTGCCAGCAGCCTAAGTTCTCAATTTACAACTAATGAAAAACTGTTTTTT
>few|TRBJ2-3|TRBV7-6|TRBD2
CASSLAEGLALADTQYF
TGTGCCAGCAGCTTAGCGGAGGGACTAGCGTTGGCAGATACGCAGTATTTT
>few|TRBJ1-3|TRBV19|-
CASSRQMSSGNTIYF
TGTGCCAGTAGCAGACAGATGAGCTCTGGAAACACCATATATTTT
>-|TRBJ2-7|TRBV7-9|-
CASSLQVGSYEQYF
TGTGCCAGCAGCTTACAAGTGGGCAGCTACGAGCAGTACTTC
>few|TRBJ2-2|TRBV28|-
CASSSPAGMNTGELFF
TGTGCCAGCAGTTCCCCGGCGGGGATGAACACCGGGGAGCTGTTTTTT
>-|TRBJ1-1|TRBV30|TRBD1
CAWRNWDRQNTEAFF
TGTGCCTGGAGGAACTGGGACAGGCAGAACACTGAAGCTTTCTTT
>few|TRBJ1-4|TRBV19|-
CASSIGGPGEKLFF
TGTGCCAGTAGTATAGGAGGACCGGGGGAAAAACTGTTTTTT
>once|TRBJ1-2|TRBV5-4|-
CASSLLQGIGYGYTF
TGTGCCAGCAGCTTGTTGCAGGGAATCGGCTATGGCTACACCTTC